The 28 T cell receptor beta chains below were found in one sample sequenced in a study of response to subunit inactivated influenza vaccine. MiXCR, run by TCRdb on the RT-PCR reads, gives a single entry per CDR3 protein. The data show fewer than 400,000 distinct CDR3 sequences, 21% seen once. The sequencing here drew on PBMCs from blood, taken about 19 months after vaccination. The receptor source for this set is a man aged 45 to 70 who received an inactivated influenza vaccine.

The V call is TRBV6-1, the J call TRBJ2-5; D possibly uses TRBD1 or TRBD2 (5 bases each). Trimming cost V 8 bases and J 3 bases, with 16 bases left between them. This CDR3 is built from 14 residues. Germline lookup yields CDR1 MNHNS and CDR2 SASEGT. In DNA form, the CDR3 reads TGTGCCAGCGGTCAAGGGGCGGGCGAAGAGACCCAGTACTTC. Protein sequence: CASGQGAGEETQYF.

The rearrangement links TRBV7-2 to TRBJ2-3, with 16 bases fitting TRBD2. The germline CDR1 and CDR2 sequences are SGHTA and FQGNSA. V was pared by 4 bases and J by 5 bases, with 6 bases of the junction left unmatched. The CDR3 is 17 residues long. The CDR3 region is CASSSGLAGGPGDTQYF. CDR3 coding DNA: TGTGCCAGCAGCTCGGGACTAGCGGGGGGGCCAGGAGATACGCAGTATTTT.

This clonotype was seen just once. One end of the junction varies from germline; a read error may be responsible. V is TRBV7-2 and J is TRBJ1-6; D unresolved. The germline CDR1 and CDR2 sequences are SGHTA and FQGNSA. The CDR3 has 16 residues. The CDR3 protein is CASSLEGSSYNSALHF. Here the CDR3 DNA reads TGTGCCAGCAGCTTAGAAGGGAGCTCCTATAATTCAGCCCTCCACTTT.

The gene calls are TRBV29-1 and TRBJ2-3, with TRBD2 matching 11 bases. The CDR3 totals 16 residues. V was clipped by 6 bases and J by 5 bases; unmatched bases: 13. Per the germline V gene, CDR1 is SQVTM and CDR2 is ANQGSEA. As DNA, the CDR3 is TGCAGCGTGACGCGTAGTAGCGGGAGGGCTCAAGATACGCAGTATTTT. Protein product: CSVTRSSGRAQDTQYF.

The CDR3 sequence is CASSSLGQGAQNVLFF. The CDR3 DNA is TGTGCCAGCAGCTCCCTCGGCCAGGGGGCGCAGAATGTACTGTTTTTT. The chain employs TRBV5-6 and TRBJ1-4, with TRBD1 identical over 8 bases. The V segment lost 3 bases and the J segment 13 bases; nucleotides outside the gene matches: 17. The CDR3 totals 16 residues. In germline, CDR1 is SGHDT, CDR2 YYEEEE.

This clonotype appeared many times. V is TRBV5-8 and J is TRBJ1-2, with 8 nucleotides matching TRBD1. This CDR3 spans 13 amino acids. The junction had 4 bases not matched to a gene; V was cut back by 5 bases and J by 4 bases. Germline V gives CDR1 SGHTS, CDR2 YDEGEE. CDR3 DNA: TGTGCCAGCAGGTTAACAGGGGGCTATGGCTACACCTTC. It encodes CASRLTGGYGYTF.

This clonotype occurred a few times. This rearrangement joins TRBV7-9 to TRBJ2-1; maybe TRBD2 (5 bases). This CDR3 is 14 amino acids long. Between the trimmed V and J ends, which lost 2 bases and 9 bases, there was a span of 14 bases. The germline gives CDR1 SEHNR, CDR2 FQNEAQ (reference sequence). DNA for the CDR3: TGTGCCAGCAGCTTACCCGCTCGGGGTAGTGAGCAGTTCTTC. Protein sequence: CASSLPARGSEQFF.

The genes are TRBV28 and TRBJ1-1, with D perhaps TRBD1 (6 bases). CDR1 is MDHEN and CDR2 is SYDVKM in the germline V gene. V dropped 2 bases and J dropped 2 bases, with 24 bases sitting between them. The CDR3 totals 19 residues. DNA for the CDR3: TGTGCCAGCAGTTTACCTGATTGGGGAAGGGGGGTGGAAAACACTGAAGCTTTCTTT. This encodes CASSLPDWGRGVENTEAFF.

The gene calls are TRBV4-2 and TRBJ2-7; 7 nucleotides match TRBD2. Germline CDR1 LGHNA, CDR2 YNFKEQ. The CDR3 contains 18 residues. J lost 0 bases, V lost 3 bases, and 14 bases had no gene match. CDR3 in DNA: TGTGCCAGCAGCCAGGACACCTCCCGGGACTATTCCTCCTACGAGCAGTACTTC. Translated, it gives CASSQDTSRDYSSYEQYF.

The rearrangement joins TRBV5-1 to TRBJ1-5; maybe TRBD1 (6 bases). Germline V gene sequence: CDR1 SGHRS, CDR2 YFSETQ. This CDR3 spans 16 amino acids. Trimming pared 3 bases from V and 0 bases from J, leaving 13 bases between. Here the CDR3 reads CASSSRGAFSNQPQHF. The CDR3 DNA is TGCGCCAGCAGCTCCAGGGGCGCGTTTAGCAATCAGCCCCAGCATTTT.

The rearrangement uses TRBV5-1 and TRBJ1-2, with D perhaps TRBD1 (5 bases). Germline CDR1 and CDR2: SGHRS and YFSETQ. The CDR3 length is 15 residues. V lost 4 bases and J lost 7, with 20 bases in between. The CDR3: CASSGRDAGNGGYTF. The CDR3, as DNA: TGCGCCAGCAGCGGCCGGGACGCCGGGAATGGTGGCTACACCTTC.

This chain connects TRBV12-3 or TRBV12-4 to TRBJ2-1; D is uncertain. V was trimmed by 3 bases and J by 3 bases, leaving 3 bases between them. The CDR3 is 12 residues long. Here the CDR3 DNA reads TGTGCCAGCAGTTTGATCTACAATGAGCAGTTCTTC. Amino acid sequence: CASSLIYNEQFF.

There are a few counts of this clonotype. The J gene is TRBJ1-2, the V gene TRBV29-1, with 7 bases aligning to TRBD1. The trim removed 7 bases at V and 7 bases at J, leaving 9 bases unmatched. The CDR3 has 12 amino acids. Germline CDR1 is SQVTM and CDR2 is ANQGSEA. The CDR3 DNA reads as TGCAGCGCAAGACAGGGCCCCGCTGGCTACACCTTC. Its protein is CSARQGPAGYTF. Full variable domain (rest looked up from reference TRBV29-1 and TRBJ1-2): SAVISQKPSRDICQRGTSLTIQCQVDSQVTMMFWYRQQPGQSLTLIATANQGSEATYESGFVIDKFPISRPNLTFSTLTVSNMSPEDSSIYLCSARQGPAGYTFGSGTRLTVV.

The rearrangement joins TRBV28 to TRBJ2-3; D may be TRBD1 (6 bases). Trimming removed 7 bases from V and 0 bases from J, with 20 bases in between. CDR1 is MDHEN and CDR2 is SYDVKM in the germline V gene. The CDR3 runs 17 residues. The CDR3, as DNA: TGTGCCAGCAAGTTACCGGGACAACAATCTAGCACAGATACGCAGTATTTT. It is translated as CASKLPGQQSSTDTQYF.

This clonotype was seen a handful of times. For the CDR3, the DNA is TGTGCCAGTAGTATTTTACGGGGGGCGACTACAGATACGCAGTATTTT. It translates to CASSILRGATTDTQYF. The chain combines TRBV19 with TRBJ2-3, with D possibly being TRBD2 (7 bases). The CDR3 spans 16 residues. V lost 3 bases and J 3 bases, leaving 16 bases between the germline ends. Germline V CDR1 and CDR2: LNHDA, SQIVND (reference sequence).

This clonotype was detected only a few times. This rearrangement joins TRBV7-2 to TRBJ1-5; no clear D. V was shortened by 1 base and J by 2 bases, with 6 bases between the two germline ends. The CDR3 totals 14 residues. Germline lookup yields CDR1 SGHTA and CDR2 FQGNSA. CDR3 region: CASSLGSRNQPQHF. CDR3 bases: TGTGCCAGCAGCTTAGGTAGCCGCAATCAGCCCCAGCATTTT. Complete variable domain (other parts from reference TRBV7-2 and TRBJ1-5): GAGVSQSPSNKVTEKGKDVELRCDPISGHTALYWYRQSLGQGLEFLIYFQGNSAPDKSGLPSDRFSAERTGGSVSTLTIQRTQQEDSAVYLCASSLGSRNQPQHFGDGTRLSIL.

This clonotype was seen more than once but under ten times. J is TRBJ1-4 and V is TRBV5-1, with D possibly TRBD1 on 5 matching bases. Trimming shortened V by 5 bases and J by 8 bases, and 16 bases separated the two germline ends. Germline assignment: CDR1 SGHRS and CDR2 YFSETQ. CDR3 size: 14 residues. The chain's CDR3 is CASRPGGAEEKLFF. In DNA form, the CDR3 reads TGCGCCAGCAGACCGGGAGGGGCTGAGGAAAAACTGTTTTTT.

The chain carries TRBV28 and TRBJ1-5, with D possibly matching TRBD1 (5 bases). Trimming removed 6 bases at V and 2 bases at J, with 14 bases between. The CDR3 consists of 15 residues. Germline V lookup: CDR1 MDHEN, CDR2 SYDVKM. The CDR3 DNA sequence: TGTGCCAGCAGGGGGGTTTTAAGTGGCAATCAGCCCCAGCATTTT. Its protein product is CASRGVLSGNQPQHF.

The rearrangement links TRBV10-1 to TRBJ1-5, with D possibly TRBD1 on 6 matching bases. The V gene lost 3 bases and the J gene lost 0 bases, with 12 bases spanning the gap. Germline CDR1 and CDR2: WNHNN and SYGVQD (reference sequence). The CDR3 runs to 16 residues. CDR3: CASSDGQMNSNQPQHF. CDR3 DNA sequence: TGCGCCAGCAGTGATGGACAGATGAATAGCAATCAGCCCCAGCATTTT.

The chain couples TRBV7-8 to TRBJ1-1, with D maybe TRBD1 (6 bases). This CDR3 is built from 16 residues. Trimming took 1 base from V and 4 from J, leaving 16 bases between them. CDR1 is SGHVS and CDR2 is FQNEAQ in the germline V gene. The chain's CDR3 is CASSLVGGGMSTEAFF. In nucleotides, the CDR3 is TGTGCCAGCAGCTTAGTAGGAGGGGGGATGAGCACTGAAGCTTTCTTT.

The J gene is TRBJ2-5, the V gene TRBV7-3, with D possibly being TRBD1 or TRBD2 (5 bases each). Germline CDR1 SGHTA, CDR2 FQGTGA. CDR3 length: 14 residues. The V end lost 1 base, the J end lost 5 bases, and 11 bases lay between the germline ends. CDR3 sequence: CASSLSRDAETQYF. The CDR3 DNA reads TGTGCCAGCAGCTTAAGCAGGGACGCGGAGACCCAGTACTTC.

The rearrangement joins TRBV5-1 to TRBJ2-3; unclear D gene. The germline V and J ends were trimmed by 4 bases and 0 bases, with 9 bases remaining between them. The CDR3 contains 14 residues. Per the germline V gene, CDR1 is SGHRS and CDR2 is YFSETQ. The CDR3 DNA follows: TGCGCCAGCAGCGCCCCGGCTAGCACAGATACGCAGTATTTT. It codes for CASSAPASTDTQYF.

The V gene is TRBV20-1, the J gene TRBJ2-7; D may match TRBD1 or TRBD2 (6 bases each). This CDR3 is 12 amino acids long. V shed 3 bases and J shed 5 bases, with 11 bases lying between them. In germline, CDR1 is DFQATT, CDR2 SNEGSKA (reference sequence). In DNA, the CDR3 is TGCAGTGCTAGGGGGGGCGGCGACGAGCAGTACTTC. Encoded protein: CSARGGGDEQYF.

This clonotype was seen more than once but under ten times. The chain has TRBV12-3 or TRBV12-4 and TRBJ1-2; no clear D gene. Trimming took 4 bases from V and 8 from J, leaving 14 bases between them. The CDR3 totals 13 residues. CDR3 amino acids: CASSSEHMRGYTF. The CDR3, as DNA: TGTGCCAGCAGTTCCGAACACATGCGGGGCTACACCTTC.

V and J are TRBV11-1 and TRBJ2-1; D possibly corresponds to TRBD2 (5 bases). Germline CDR1 and CDR2: SGHAT and FQDESV (reference sequence). V was shortened by 1 base and J by 7 bases, with 11 bases between the two germline ends. CDR3 length equals 14 residues. CDR3 sequence reads: CASSLVGSANEQFF. For the CDR3, the DNA is TGTGCCAGCAGCTTAGTTGGTAGCGCGAATGAGCAGTTCTTC.

The chain links TRBV5-1 to TRBJ1-6; D is ambiguous. V lost 0 bases, J lost 5 bases, and 3 bases lay in between. CDR1 is SGHRS, CDR2 YFSETQ, per germline. The CDR3 has 13 residues. CDR3 sequence reads: CASSLVDNSPLHF. The DNA for the CDR3 is TGCGCCAGCAGCTTGGTGGATAATTCACCCCTCCACTTT.

This clonotype has more than one count but fewer than ten. The gene calls are TRBV28 and TRBJ2-5; D might be TRBD1 or TRBD2, each matching 6 bases. CDR1 and CDR2 (germline): MDHEN, SYDVKM. This CDR3 has 14 amino acids. V shed 6 bases and J shed 5 bases, with 16 bases lying between them. CDR3 sequence (DNA): TGTGCCAGCAGCGGGGACTTTGACAGGGAGACCCAGTACTTC. Residues: CASSGDFDRETQYF.

This clonotype was seen more than once but under ten times. The chain uses TRBV20-1 and TRBJ1-1; D is possibly TRBD1 (5 bases). The germline V gene encodes CDR1 DFQATT and CDR2 SNEGSKA (reference sequence). V lost 4 bases and J lost 5, with 17 bases in between. The CDR3 runs to 14 residues. The CDR3 nucleotides are TGCAGTGCTATCCCCGGGGCTCGGAGGACTGAAGCTTTCTTT. Translating it yields CSAIPGARRTEAFF.